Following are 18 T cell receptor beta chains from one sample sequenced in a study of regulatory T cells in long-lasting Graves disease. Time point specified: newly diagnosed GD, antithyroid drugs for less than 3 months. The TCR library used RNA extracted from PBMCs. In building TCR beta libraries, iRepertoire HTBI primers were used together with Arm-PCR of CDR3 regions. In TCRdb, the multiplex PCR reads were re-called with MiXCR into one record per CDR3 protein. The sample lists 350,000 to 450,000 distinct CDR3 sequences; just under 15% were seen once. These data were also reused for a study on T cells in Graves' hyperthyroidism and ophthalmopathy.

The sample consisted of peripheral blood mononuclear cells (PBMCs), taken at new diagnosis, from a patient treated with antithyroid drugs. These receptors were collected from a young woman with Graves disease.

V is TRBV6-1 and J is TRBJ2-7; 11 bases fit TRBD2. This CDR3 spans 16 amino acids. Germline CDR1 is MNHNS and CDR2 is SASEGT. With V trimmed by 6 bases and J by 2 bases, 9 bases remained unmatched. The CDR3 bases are TGTGCCAGCAGGCCTCAACTAGCGGGAGACCCCTACGAGCAGTACTTC. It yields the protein CASRPQLAGDPYEQYF.

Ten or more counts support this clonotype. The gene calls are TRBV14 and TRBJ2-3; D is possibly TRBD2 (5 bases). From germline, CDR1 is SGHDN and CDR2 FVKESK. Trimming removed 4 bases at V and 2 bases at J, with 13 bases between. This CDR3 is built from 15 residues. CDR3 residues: CASSPQRPYTDTQYF. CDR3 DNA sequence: TGTGCCAGCAGCCCCCAGCGGCCCTACACAGATACGCAGTATTTT.

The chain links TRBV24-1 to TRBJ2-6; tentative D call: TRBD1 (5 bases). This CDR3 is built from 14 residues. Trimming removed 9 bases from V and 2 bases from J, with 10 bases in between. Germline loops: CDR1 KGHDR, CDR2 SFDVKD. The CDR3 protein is CATSDSTGANVLTF. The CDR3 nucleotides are TGTGCCACCTCCGACAGTACTGGGGCCAACGTCCTGACTTTC.

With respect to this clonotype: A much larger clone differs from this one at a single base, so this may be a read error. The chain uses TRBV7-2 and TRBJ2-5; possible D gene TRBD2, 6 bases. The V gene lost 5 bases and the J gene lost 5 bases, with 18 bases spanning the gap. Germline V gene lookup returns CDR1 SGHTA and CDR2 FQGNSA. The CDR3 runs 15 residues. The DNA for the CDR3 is TGTGCCAGCAGCCCCGGGACTCGCTCTTGGGAGACCCAGTACTTC. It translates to CASSPGTRSWETQYF.

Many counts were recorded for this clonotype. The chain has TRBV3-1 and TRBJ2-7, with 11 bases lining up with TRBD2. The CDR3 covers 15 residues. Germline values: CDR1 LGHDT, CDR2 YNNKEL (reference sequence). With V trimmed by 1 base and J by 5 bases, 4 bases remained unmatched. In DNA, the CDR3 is TGTGCCAGCAGCCAAGGACTAGCGGGAAACCACGAGCAGTACTTC. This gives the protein CASSQGLAGNHEQYF.

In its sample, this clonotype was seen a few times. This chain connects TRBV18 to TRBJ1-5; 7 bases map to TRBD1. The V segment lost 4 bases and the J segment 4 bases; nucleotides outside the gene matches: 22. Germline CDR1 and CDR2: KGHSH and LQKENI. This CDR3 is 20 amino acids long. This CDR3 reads CASSLGHLGNDRVLNQPQHF. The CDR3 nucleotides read TGTGCCAGCTCACTTGGTCATCTGGGCAACGACAGGGTTCTTAATCAGCCCCAGCATTTT.

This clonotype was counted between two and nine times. The CDR3 reads CSARDLRASPGELFF. The CDR3 DNA is TGCAGTGCTAGAGATCTTCGAGCGAGTCCCGGGGAGCTGTTTTTT. The chain couples TRBV20-1 to TRBJ2-2; D is unresolved. V lost 0 bases to trimming and J lost 6 bases, with 14 bases between them. This CDR3 comprises 15 residues. From germline, CDR1 is DFQATT and CDR2 SNEGSKA (reference sequence).

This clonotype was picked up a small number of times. CDR3 sequence reads: CAWSGPGAASSTDTQYF. The CDR3 nucleotides read TGTGCCTGGAGTGGACCGGGGGCTGCCTCTAGCACAGATACGCAGTATTTT. This sequence joins TRBV30 and TRBJ2-3; D possibly uses TRBD1 or TRBD2 (6 bases each). The V end lost 1 base, the J end lost 0 bases, and 17 bases lay between the germline ends. Germline loops: CDR1 GTSNPN, CDR2 SVGIG (reference sequence). This CDR3 has 17 amino acids.

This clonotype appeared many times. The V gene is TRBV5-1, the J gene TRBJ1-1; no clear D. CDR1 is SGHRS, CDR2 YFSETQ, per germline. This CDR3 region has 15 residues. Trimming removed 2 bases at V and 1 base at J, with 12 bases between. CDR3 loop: CASSLTKTGNTEAFF. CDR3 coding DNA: TGCGCCAGCAGCTTAACAAAGACGGGGAACACTGAAGCTTTCTTT.

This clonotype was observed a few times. CDR3 nucleotides: TGCGCCAGCAGCCGAACTGGACTAGCGGGAAATGAGCAGTTCTTC. Translation gives CASSRTGLAGNEQFF. The chain is built from TRBV5-1 and TRBJ2-1, with TRBD2 identical over 12 bases. The CDR3 spans 15 residues. V shed 4 bases and J 7 bases; nucleotides not matched to a gene: 6. Germline loops: CDR1 SGHRS, CDR2 YFSETQ.

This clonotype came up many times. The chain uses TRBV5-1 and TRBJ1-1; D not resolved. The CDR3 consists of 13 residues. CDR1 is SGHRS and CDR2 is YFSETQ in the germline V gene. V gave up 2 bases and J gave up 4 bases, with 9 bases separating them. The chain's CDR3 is CASSLSTGTEAFF. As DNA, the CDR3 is TGCGCCAGCAGCTTAAGTACCGGCACTGAAGCTTTCTTT.

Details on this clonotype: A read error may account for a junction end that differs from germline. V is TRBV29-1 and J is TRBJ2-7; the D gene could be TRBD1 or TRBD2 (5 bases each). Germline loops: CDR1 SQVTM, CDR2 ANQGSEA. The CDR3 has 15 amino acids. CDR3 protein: CSVESWDGGSYGQYF. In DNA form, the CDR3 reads TGCAGCGTTGAATCGTGGGACGGCGGATCCTACGGGCAGTACTTC.

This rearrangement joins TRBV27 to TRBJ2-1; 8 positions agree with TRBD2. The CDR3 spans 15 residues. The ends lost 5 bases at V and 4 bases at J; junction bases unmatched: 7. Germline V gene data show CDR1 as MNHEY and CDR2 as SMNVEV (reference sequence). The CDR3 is CASSRISGAYNEQFF. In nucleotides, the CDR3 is TGTGCCAGCAGTCGGATTAGCGGGGCTTACAATGAGCAGTTCTTC.

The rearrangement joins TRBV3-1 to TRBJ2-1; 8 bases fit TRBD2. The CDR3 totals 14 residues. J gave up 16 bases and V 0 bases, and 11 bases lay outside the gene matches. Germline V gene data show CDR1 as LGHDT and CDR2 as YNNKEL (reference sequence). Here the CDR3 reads CASSQDIVGTSSFF. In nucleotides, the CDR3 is TGTGCCAGCAGCCAAGATATCGTGGGGACTAGTAGCTTCTTC.

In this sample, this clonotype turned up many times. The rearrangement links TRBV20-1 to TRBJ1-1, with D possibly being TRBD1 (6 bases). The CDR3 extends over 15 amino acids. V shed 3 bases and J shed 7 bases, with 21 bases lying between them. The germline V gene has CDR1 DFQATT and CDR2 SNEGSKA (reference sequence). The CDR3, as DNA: TGCAGTGCTAGGGAGGCGGTTCCGGGGGGCGGTGAAGCTTTCTTT. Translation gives CSAREAVPGGGEAFF.

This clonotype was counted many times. CDR3 region: CASSPRQGEAFF. The CDR3, as DNA: TGCGCCAGCAGCCCCCGACAGGGGGAAGCTTTCTTT. The chain has TRBV5-1 and TRBJ1-1; 8 bases are shared with TRBD1. The ends lost 4 bases at V and 8 bases at J; junction bases unmatched: 4. The CDR3 is 12 amino acids. Germline CDR1 reads SGHRS; CDR2 reads YFSETQ.

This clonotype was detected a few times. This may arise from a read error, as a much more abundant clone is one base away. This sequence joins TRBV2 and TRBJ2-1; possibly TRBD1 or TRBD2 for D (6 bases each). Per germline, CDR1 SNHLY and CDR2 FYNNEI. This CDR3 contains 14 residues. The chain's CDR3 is CASSEGRGGNERFF. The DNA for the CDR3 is TGTGCCAGCAGTGAGGGCAGGGGAGGCAATGAGCGGTTCTTC.

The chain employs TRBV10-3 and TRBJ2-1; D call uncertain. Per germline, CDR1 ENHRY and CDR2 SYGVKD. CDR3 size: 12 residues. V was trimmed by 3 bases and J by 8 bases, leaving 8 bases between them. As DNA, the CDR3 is TGTGCCATCAGTGACACTCTACATGAGCAGTTCTTC. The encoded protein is CAISDTLHEQFF.